This T cell receptor (beta chain) was recorded in a study of Graves' ophthalmopathy and Graves' hyperthyroidism. Ten or more counts support this clonotype. A read error may produce the germline difference seen at one junction end. RNA transcripts yielded amplified TCR beta CDR3 regions. The first round was an RT-PCR with HTBI primers, and the second round was a multiplex PCR. TCRdb used MiXCR to reprocess the multiplex PCR reads, holding one entry per CDR3 protein. The data show 350,000 to 450,000 distinct CDR3 sequences, with about 16% seen just once and roughly 1.5% held by the top ten. The CDR3 is made up of 16 amino acids. The germline CDR1 and CDR2 sequences are MNHEY and SVGEGT.

The receptor was isolated from a woman younger than 35 with Graves' ophthalmopathy. The V call is TRBV6-2 or TRBV6-3, the J call TRBJ1-5; D unclear. The specimen sequenced was peripheral blood. CDR3 sequence: CANSYTTGDSNQPQHF. DNA of the CDR3: TGTGCCAACAGTTATACGACGGGAGATAGCAATCAGCCCCAGCATTTT.